A single count supports the clone carrying this TCR beta chain. The source of the sample is a study of CD8+CD57+ T cells in acquired aplastic anemia. Germline CDR1 reads LNHDA; CDR2 reads SQIVND (reference sequence). J lost 5 bases, V lost 5 bases, and 8 bases had no gene match. The CDR3 sequence is 14 residues long. Genomic DNA provided the template from which TCR beta VDJ and CDR3 profiles were obtained. MiXCR was run by TCRdb on the reads, yielding one entry per CDR3 protein. The data show 150,000 to 200,000 distinct CDR3 sequences, about two thirds seen once. Previously, flow cytometry had revealed CD8+CD57+ cell expansion in the patients chosen for sequencing.

The clonotype was recovered from a human donor with aplastic anemia. The sequencing sample was made of sorted CD4+, CD8+, or CD8+CD57+ T cells (not recorded which) from PBMCs. The chain combines TRBV19 with TRBJ2-7; 8 bases match TRBD1. The CDR3 sequence is CASSPRQGTDEQYF. CDR3 nucleotide sequence: TGTGCCAGTAGTCCGCGACAGGGGACGGACGAGCAGTACTTC.